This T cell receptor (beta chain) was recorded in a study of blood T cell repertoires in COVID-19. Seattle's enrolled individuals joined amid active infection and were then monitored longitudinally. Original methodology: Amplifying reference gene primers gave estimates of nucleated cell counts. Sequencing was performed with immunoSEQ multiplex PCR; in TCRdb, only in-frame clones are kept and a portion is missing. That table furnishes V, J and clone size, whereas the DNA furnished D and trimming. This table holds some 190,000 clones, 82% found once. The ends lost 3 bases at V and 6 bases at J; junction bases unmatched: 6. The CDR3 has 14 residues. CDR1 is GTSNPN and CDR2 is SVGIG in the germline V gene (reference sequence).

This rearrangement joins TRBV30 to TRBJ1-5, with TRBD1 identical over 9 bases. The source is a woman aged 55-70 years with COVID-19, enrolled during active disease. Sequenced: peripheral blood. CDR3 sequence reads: CAWSRDRVLQPQHF. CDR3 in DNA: TGTGCCTGGAGCCGGGACAGGGTTCTTCAGCCCCAGCATTTT.